This entry concerns a single TCR beta chain. What it binds is not known. These data originate in a study of cytomegalovirus exposure and HLA in healthy donors. Study outcomes and limitations: The study flagged roughly 160 TCR beta chains as cytomegalovirus-associated.

The study ran its PCR with 60 Vbeta and 13 Jbeta primers. The repertoire was sequenced with immunoSEQ multiplex PCR; TCRdb's copy has only in-frame clones and lacks some. The data contain some 100,000 clones, 76% of them seen just once; the ten biggest clones take up 12%. Sequencing was performed on PBMCs. The clonotype originates from a woman aged 40 to 55 in good health and CMV-seropositive.

The CDR3 DNA reads TGCGCCAGCAGCTTGTCAGGGCAGGGCGGTCAGCCCCAGCATTTT. It translates to CASSLSGQGGQPQHF. This chain connects TRBV5-1 to TRBJ1-5; possible D gene TRBD1, 5 bases. Germline CDR1 reads SGHRS; CDR2 reads YFSETQ. The CDR3 has 15 amino acids. V shed 1 base and J shed 6 bases, with 14 bases lying between them.